The present entry profiles one T cell receptor beta chain with its context. Per the original data handling: Amplified reference gene primers provided the basis for estimating nucleated cell counts. Sequencing was performed with immunoSEQ multiplex PCR; in TCRdb, only in-frame clones are kept and a portion is missing. For V, J and clone size, that table is used; D and trimming come from the DNA. The sample has roughly 200,000 clones; 80% to 90% are singletons. This entry comes from a study of blood T cell repertoires in COVID-19. At the level of the study: T cells, B-cell-depleted T cells, or PBMCs supplied cDNA or gDNA.

The CDR3 length is 13 residues. J was trimmed by 6 bases and V by 6 bases; bases with no gene match: 6. Per germline, CDR1 KGHSH and CDR2 LQKENI. The rearrangement links TRBV18 to TRBJ1-2, with 8 bases lining up with TRBD1. The TCR was taken from a human donor with active or convalescent COVID-19. The donor label of this sample is uncertain. Material: peripheral blood. For the CDR3, the DNA is TGTGCCAGCTCCGGGACAGGTGGGGATGGCTACACCTTC. Amino acid sequence: CASSGTGGDGYTF.